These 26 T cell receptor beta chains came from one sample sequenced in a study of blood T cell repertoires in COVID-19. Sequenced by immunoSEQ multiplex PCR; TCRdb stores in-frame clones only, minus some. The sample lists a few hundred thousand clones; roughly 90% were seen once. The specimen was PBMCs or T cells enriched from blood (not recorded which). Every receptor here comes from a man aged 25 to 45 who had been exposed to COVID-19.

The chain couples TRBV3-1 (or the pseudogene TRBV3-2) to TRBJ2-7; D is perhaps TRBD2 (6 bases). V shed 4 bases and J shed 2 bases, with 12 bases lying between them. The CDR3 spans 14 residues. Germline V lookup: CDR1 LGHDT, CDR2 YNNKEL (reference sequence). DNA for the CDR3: TGTGCCAGCAGCCGTATAGCGGACACCTACGAGCAGTACTTC. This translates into CASSRIADTYEQYF.

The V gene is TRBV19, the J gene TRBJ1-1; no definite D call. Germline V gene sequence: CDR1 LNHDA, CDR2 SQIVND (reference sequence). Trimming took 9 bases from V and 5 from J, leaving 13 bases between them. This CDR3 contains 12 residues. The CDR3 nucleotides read TGTGCCAGCGGCTGGGGAGGAACTGAAGCTTTCTTT. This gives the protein CASGWGGTEAFF.

The CDR3 loop reads CASSLTGGYQETQYF. DNA of the CDR3: TGTGCCAGCAGCTTGACAGGGGGGTACCAAGAGACCCAGTACTTC. This chain joins TRBV5-4 and TRBJ2-5; 8 nucleotides match TRBD1. Germline V gives CDR1 SGHNT, CDR2 YYREEE (reference sequence). There are 15 residues in the CDR3. Unmatched junction bases numbered 2, after V lost 1 base and J lost 0 bases.

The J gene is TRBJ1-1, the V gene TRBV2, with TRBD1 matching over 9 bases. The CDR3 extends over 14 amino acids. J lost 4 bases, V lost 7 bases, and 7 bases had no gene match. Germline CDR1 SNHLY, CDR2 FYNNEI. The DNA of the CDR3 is TGTGCCAGCATAACAGGGACAGGGAGCACTGAAGCTTTCTTT. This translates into CASITGTGSTEAFF.

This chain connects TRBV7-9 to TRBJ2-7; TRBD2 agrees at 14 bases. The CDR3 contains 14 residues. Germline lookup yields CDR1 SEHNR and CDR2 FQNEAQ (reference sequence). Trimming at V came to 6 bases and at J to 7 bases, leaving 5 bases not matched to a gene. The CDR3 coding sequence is TGTGCCAGCAGGAGACTAGCGGGGGGGCAAGAGCAGTACTTC. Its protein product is CASRRLAGGQEQYF.

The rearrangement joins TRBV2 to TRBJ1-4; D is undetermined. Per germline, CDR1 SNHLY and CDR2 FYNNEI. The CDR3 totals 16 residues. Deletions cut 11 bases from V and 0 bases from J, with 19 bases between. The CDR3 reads CACRGFRTATNEKLFF. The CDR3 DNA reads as TGTGCCTGCCGAGGGTTCAGGACTGCAACTAATGAAAAACTGTTTTTT.

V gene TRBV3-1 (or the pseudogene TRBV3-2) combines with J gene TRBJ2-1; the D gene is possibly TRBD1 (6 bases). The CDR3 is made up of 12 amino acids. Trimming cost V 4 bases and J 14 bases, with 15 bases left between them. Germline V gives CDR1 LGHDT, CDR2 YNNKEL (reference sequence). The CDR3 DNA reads TGTGCCAGCAGCCCCGCAGGGGTTTGGAAGTTCTTC. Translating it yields CASSPAGVWKFF.

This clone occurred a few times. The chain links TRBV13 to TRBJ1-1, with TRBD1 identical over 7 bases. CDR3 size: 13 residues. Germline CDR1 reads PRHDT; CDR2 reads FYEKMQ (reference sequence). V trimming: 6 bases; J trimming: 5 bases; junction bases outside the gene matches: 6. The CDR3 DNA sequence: TGTGCCAGCAGTTACAGGGGAGGAACTGAAGCTTTCTTT. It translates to CASSYRGGTEAFF.

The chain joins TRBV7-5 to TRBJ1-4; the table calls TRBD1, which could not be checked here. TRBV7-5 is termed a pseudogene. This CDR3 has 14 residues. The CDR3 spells CVPKTPDSESSLFF. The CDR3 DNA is TGTGTCCCCAAGACCCCGGACAGTGAGTCTTCCCTGTTTTTT.

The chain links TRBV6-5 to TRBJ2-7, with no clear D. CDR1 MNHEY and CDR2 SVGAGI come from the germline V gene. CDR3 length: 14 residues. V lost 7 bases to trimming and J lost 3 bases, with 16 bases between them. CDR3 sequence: CASTPPESVYEQYF. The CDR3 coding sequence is TGTGCCAGCACCCCACCGGAGAGTGTCTACGAGCAGTACTTC.

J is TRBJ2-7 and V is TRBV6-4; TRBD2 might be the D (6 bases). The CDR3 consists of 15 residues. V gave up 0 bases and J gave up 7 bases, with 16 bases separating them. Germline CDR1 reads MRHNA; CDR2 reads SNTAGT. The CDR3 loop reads CASSDSGGVFIEQYF. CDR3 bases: TGTGCCAGCAGTGACTCTGGAGGGGTCTTCATTGAGCAGTACTTC.

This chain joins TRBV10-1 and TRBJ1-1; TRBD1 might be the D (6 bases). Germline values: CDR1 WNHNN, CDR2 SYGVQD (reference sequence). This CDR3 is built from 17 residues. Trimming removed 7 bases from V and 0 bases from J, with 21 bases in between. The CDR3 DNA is TGCGCCAGCACCAACCTCAACTGGACAGCTTTGAACACTGAAGCTTTCTTT. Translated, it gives CASTNLNWTALNTEAFF.

The CDR3 sequence is CASSLQGASYNEQFF. CDR3 DNA sequence: TGTGCCAGCAGCCTACAGGGGGCATCCTACAATGAGCAGTTCTTC. V is TRBV6-5 and J is TRBJ2-1; 9 bases agree with TRBD1. Germline assignment: CDR1 MNHEY and CDR2 SVGAGI. Trimming at V came to 6 bases and at J to 1 base, leaving 4 bases not matched to a gene. This CDR3 has 15 residues.

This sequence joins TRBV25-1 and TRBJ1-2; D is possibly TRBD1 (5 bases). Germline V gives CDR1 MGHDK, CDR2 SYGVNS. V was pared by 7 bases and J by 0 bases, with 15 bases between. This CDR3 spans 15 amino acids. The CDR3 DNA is TGTGCCAGCAAAAGGGCGGGACTAGCTAACTATGGCTACACCTTC. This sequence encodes CASKRAGLANYGYTF.

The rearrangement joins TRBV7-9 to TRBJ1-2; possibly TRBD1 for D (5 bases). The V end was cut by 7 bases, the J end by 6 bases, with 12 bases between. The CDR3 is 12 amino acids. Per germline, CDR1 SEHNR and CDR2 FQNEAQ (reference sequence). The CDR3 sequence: CASTTGADGYTF. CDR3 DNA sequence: TGTGCCAGCACCACTGGGGCAGATGGCTACACCTTC.

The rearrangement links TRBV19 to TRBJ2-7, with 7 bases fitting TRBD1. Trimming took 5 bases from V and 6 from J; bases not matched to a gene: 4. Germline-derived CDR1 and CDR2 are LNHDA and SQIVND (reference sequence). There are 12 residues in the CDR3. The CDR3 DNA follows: TGTGCCAGTAGTTTTACAGGGGCCGAGCAGTACTTC. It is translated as CASSFTGAEQYF.

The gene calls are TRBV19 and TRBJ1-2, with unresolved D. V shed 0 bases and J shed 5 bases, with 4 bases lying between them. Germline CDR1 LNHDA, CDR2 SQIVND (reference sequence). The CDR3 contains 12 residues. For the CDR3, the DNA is TGTGCCAGTAGTATAGATCGGTATGGCTACACCTTC. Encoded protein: CASSIDRYGYTF. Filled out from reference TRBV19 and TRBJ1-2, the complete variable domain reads DGGITQSPKYLFRKEGQNVTLSCEQNLNHDAMYWYRQDPGQGLRLIYYSQIVNDFQKGDIAEGYSVSREKKESFPLTVTSAQKNPTAFYLCASSIDRYGYTFGSGTRLTVV.

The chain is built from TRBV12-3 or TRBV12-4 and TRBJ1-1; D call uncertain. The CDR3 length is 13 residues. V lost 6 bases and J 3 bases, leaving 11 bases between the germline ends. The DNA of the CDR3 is TGTGCCAGCAGCACGAGACAAGACACTGAAGCTTTCTTT. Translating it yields CASSTRQDTEAFF.

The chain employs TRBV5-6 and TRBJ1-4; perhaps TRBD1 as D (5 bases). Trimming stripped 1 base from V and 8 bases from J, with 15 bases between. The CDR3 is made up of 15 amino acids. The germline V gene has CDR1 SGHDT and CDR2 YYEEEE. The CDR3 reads CASSLKGLGYEKLFF. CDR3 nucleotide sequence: TGTGCCAGCAGCTTGAAGGGACTGGGATACGAAAAACTGTTTTTT.

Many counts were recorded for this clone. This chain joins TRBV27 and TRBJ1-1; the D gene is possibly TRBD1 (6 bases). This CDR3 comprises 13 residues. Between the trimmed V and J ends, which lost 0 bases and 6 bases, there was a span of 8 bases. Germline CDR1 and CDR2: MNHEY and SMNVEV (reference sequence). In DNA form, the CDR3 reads TGTGCCAGCAGTTTATCGAGACAGGCTGAAGCTTTCTTT. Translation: CASSLSRQAEAFF.

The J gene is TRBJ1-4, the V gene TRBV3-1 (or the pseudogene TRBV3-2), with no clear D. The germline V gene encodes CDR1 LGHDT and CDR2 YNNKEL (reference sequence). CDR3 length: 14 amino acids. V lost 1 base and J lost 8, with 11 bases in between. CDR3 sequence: CASSQGGIGEKLFF. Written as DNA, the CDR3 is TGTGCCAGCAGCCAAGGAGGTATAGGAGAAAAACTGTTTTTT.

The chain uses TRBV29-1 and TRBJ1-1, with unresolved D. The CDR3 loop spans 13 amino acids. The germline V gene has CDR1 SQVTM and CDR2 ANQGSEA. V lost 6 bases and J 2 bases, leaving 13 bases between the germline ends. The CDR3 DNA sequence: TGCAGCGTAAGCCTAACAGATAACACTGAAGCTTTCTTT. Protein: CSVSLTDNTEAFF. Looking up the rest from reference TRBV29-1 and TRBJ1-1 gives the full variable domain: SAVISQKPSRDICQRGTSLTIQCQVDSQVTMMFWYRQQPGQSLTLIATANQGSEATYESGFVIDKFPISRPNLTFSTLTVSNMSPEDSSIYLCSVSLTDNTEAFFGQGTRLTVV.

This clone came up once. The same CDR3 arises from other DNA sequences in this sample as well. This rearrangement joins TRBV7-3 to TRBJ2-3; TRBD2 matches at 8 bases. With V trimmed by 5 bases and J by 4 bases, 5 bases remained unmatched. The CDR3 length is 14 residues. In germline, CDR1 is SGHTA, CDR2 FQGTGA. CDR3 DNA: TGTGCCAGCAGCCCCGGACTAGCAGCAGATACGCAGTATTTT. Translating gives CASSPGLAADTQYF.

CDR3 in amino acids: CATSSPYTTENTEAFF. CDR3 DNA sequence: TGTGCCACCAGCAGCCCCTACACTACTGAGAACACTGAAGCTTTCTTT. The chain joins TRBV15 to TRBJ1-1; no reliable D call. Germline V CDR1 and CDR2: LNHNV, YYDKDF (reference sequence). The CDR3 is made up of 16 amino acids. V shed 3 bases and J shed 1 base, with 15 bases lying between them.

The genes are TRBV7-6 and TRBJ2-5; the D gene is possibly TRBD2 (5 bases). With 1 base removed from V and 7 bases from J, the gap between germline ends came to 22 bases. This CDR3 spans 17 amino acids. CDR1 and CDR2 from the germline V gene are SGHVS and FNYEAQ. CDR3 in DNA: TGTGCCAGCAGCTTAGGGGCAAAGTCTAGCTCCCCCGGGACCCAGTACTTC. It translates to CASSLGAKSSSPGTQYF.

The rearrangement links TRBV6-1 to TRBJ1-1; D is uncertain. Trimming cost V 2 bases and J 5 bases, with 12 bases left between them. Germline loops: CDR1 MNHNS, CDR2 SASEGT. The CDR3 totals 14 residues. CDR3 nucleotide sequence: TGTGCCAGCAGTGAAAACACACATATTACTGAAGCTTTCTTT. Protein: CASSENTHITEAFF.